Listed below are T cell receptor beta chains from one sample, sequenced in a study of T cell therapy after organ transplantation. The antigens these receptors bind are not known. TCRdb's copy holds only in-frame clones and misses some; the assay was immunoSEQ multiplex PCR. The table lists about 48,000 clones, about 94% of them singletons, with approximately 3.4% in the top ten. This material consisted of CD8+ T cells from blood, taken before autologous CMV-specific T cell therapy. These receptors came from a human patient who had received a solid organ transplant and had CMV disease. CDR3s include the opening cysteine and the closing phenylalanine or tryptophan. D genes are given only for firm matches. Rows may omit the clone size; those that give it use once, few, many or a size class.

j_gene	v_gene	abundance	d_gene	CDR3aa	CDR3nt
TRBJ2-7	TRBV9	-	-	CASSSGPSGYEQYF	TGTGCCAGCAGCTCCGGGCCCTCCGGGTACGAGCAGTACTTC
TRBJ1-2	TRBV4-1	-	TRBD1	CASSQAPGGYGYTF	TGCGCCAGCAGCCAAGCCCCAGGGGGCTATGGCTACACCTTC
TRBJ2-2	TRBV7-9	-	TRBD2	CASSEGLAGFGELFF	TGTGCCAGCAGCGAGGGACTAGCGGGATTCGGGGAGCTGTTTTTT
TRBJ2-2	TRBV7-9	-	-	CASSSREYTGELFF	TGTGCCAGCAGCTCCCGGGAATACACCGGGGAGCTGTTTTTT
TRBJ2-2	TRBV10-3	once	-	CAISEGGAGRIAGELFF	TGTGCCATCAGTGAGGGTGGGGCAGGGAGAATCGCCGGGGAGCTGTTTTTT
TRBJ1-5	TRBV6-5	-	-	CASSSDGDSNQPQHF	TGTGCCAGCAGTTCGGACGGTGATAGCAATCAGCCCCAGCATTTT
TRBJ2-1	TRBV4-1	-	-	CASSPRLVEGGEQFF	TGCGCCAGCAGCCCCCGTCTGGTGGAGGGCGGTGAGCAGTTCTTC
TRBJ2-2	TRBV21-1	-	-	CASSNWQGKREGQIGELFF	TGTGCCAGCAGCAATTGGCAGGGTAAGAGGGAGGGCCAAATCGGGGAGCTGTTTTTT
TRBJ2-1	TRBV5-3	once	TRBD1	CARSSFSGTDFSSYNEQFF	TGTGCCAGAAGCTCGTTCTCCGGGACAGATTTCAGCTCCTACAATGAGCAGTTCTTC
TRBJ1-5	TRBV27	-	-	CASSLIPTGSNQPQHF	TGTGCCAGCAGTCTAATACCCACAGGGAGCAATCAGCCCCAGCATTTT
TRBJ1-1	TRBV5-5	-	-	CASSFGGMSTEAFF	TGTGCCAGCAGTTTCGGAGGGATGAGCACTGAAGCTTTCTTT
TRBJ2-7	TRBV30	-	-	CAWSGGGGYEQYF	TGTGCCTGGAGTGGAGGGGGGGGATACGAGCAGTACTTC
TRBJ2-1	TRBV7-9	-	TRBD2	CASSHQGASGNEQFF	TGTGCCAGCAGCCACCAAGGGGCTAGCGGCAATGAGCAGTTCTTC
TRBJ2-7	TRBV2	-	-	CASSFAEGAYEQYF	TGTGCCAGCAGTTTCGCGGAGGGGGCCTACGAGCAGTACTTC
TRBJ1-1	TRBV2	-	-	CASNTGMNTEAFF	TGTGCCAGCAACACAGGGATGAACACTGAAGCTTTCTTT
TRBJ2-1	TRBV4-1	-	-	CASSQVSTAYNEQFF	TGCGCCAGCAGCCAAGTTAGCACCGCCTACAATGAGCAGTTCTTC
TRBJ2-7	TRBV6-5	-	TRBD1	CASSPGQTTYEQYF	TGTGCCAGCAGCCCGGGACAGACAACCTACGAGCAGTACTTC
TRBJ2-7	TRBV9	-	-	CASSVAFALPGSDEQYF	TGTGCCAGCAGCGTAGCCTTTGCCCTACCTGGATCGGACGAGCAGTACTTC
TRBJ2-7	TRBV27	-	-	CASSLSSGRTYEQYF	TGTGCCAGCAGTTTATCGTCAGGCAGAACCTACGAGCAGTACTTC
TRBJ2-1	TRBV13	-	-	CASRFPLGNEQFF	TGTGCCAGCCGTTTCCCGCTGGGAAATGAGCAGTTCTTC
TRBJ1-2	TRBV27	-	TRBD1	CASTNLGYRGNSYTF	TGTGCCAGCACCAATTTGGGCTACAGGGGTAACAGCTACACCTTC
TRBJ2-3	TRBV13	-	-	CASSPRATYTDTQYF	TGTGCCAGCAGCCCTAGAGCTACCTACACAGATACGCAGTATTTT
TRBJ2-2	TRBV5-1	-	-	CASSLGPLTGELFF	TGCGCCAGCAGCTTGGGGCCGCTTACCGGGGAGCTGTTTTTT
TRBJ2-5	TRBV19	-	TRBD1	CASSMGPGQGKETQYF	TGTGCCAGTAGTATGGGGCCGGGACAGGGTAAGGAGACCCAGTACTTC
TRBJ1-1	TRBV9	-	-	CASSVDGWATQGLEAFF	TGTGCCAGCAGCGTAGATGGATGGGCCACACAAGGCCTAGAAGCTTTCTTT
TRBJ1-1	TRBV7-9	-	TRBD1	CASSLVQGDTEAFF	TGTGCCAGCAGCTTAGTACAGGGGGACACTGAAGCTTTCTTT
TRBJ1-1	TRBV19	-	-	CASSIIAGKNTEAFF	TGTGCCAGTAGTATTATAGCAGGAAAGAACACTGAAGCTTTCTTT
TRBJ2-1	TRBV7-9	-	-	CASTWKAEQFF	TGTGCCAGCACCTGGAAGGCTGAGCAGTTCTTC
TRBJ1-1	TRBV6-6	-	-	CASSQGRHTEAFF	TGTGCCAGCAGCCAGGGGCGGCACACTGAAGCTTTCTTT
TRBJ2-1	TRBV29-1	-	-	CSVDSNNEQFF	TGCAGCGTCGACAGTAACAATGAGCAGTTCTTC
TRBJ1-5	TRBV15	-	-	CATSRDGNPGGNQPQHF	TGTGCCACCAGCAGAGACGGCAACCCAGGGGGCAATCAGCCCCAGCATTTT
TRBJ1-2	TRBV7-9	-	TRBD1	CASIRQGNGINYGYTF	TGTGCCAGCATACGACAGGGGAACGGTATTAACTATGGCTACACCTTC
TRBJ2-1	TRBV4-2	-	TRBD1	CASSYGQGTNEQFF	TGTGCCAGCAGCTACGGACAGGGAACGAATGAGCAGTTCTTC
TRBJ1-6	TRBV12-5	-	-	CASGLVSTSSTVDSPLHF	TGTGCTAGTGGTTTGGTCAGTACCAGCTCTACGGTGGATTCACCCCTCCACTTT
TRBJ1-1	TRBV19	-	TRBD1	CASSMDREATEAFF	TGTGCCAGTAGTATGGACAGGGAGGCCACTGAAGCTTTCTTT
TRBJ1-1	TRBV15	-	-	CATSRAAGNTEAFF	TGTGCCACCAGCAGAGCAGCGGGGAACACTGAAGCTTTCTTT
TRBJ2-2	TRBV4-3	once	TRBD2	CASSPSGARAGELFF	TGCGCCAGCAGCCCGAGCGGGGCCAGGGCCGGGGAGCTGTTTTTT
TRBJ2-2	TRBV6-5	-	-	CASSYGAGEKGGELFF	TGTGCCAGCAGTTACGGAGCAGGGGAAAAGGGCGGGGAGCTGTTTTTT
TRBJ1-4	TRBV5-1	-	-	CASSLTQGPRGEKLFF	TGCGCCAGCAGCTTGACACAGGGTCCGAGGGGAGAAAAACTGTTTTTT
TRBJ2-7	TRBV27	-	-	CASSLSQASYEQYF	TGTGCCAGCAGTTTATCACAGGCCTCCTACGAGCAGTACTTC
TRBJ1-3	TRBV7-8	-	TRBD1	CASSLYRTWTGALSPGNTIYF	TGTGCCAGCAGCTTATATAGGACTTGGACAGGGGCATTGTCCCCTGGAAACACCATATATTTT
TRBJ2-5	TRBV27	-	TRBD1	CASSLDRDPETQYF	TGTGCCAGCAGTTTGGACAGGGATCCGGAGACCCAGTACTTC
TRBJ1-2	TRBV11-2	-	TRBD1	CASSLVGTGDGYTF	TGTGCCAGCAGCTTAGTGGGAACAGGGGATGGCTACACCTTC
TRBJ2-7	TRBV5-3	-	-	CARSLVMSRGTSLRDF	TGTGCCAGAAGCTTGGTAATGAGCAGGGGAACGTCCCTGCGGGACTTC
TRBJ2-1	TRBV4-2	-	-	CASSQEPGEVYNEQFF	TGTGCCAGCAGCCAAGAGCCGGGGGAAGTATACAATGAGCAGTTCTTC
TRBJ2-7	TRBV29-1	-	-	CSVEDRVSGLGSYEQYF	TGCAGCGTTGAAGATCGGGTGTCCGGACTGGGCTCCTACGAGCAGTACTTC
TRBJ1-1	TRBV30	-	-	CAWSVGRNTEAFF	TGTGCCTGGAGTGTGGGGAGGAACACTGAAGCTTTCTTT
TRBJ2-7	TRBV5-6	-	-	CASSLGLAIHEQYF	TGTGCCAGCAGCTTGGGGCTAGCGATCCACGAGCAGTACTTC
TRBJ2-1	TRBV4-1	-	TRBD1	CASSQEPGQGVSSYNEQFF	TGCGCCAGCAGCCAAGAGCCGGGACAGGGGGTAAGCTCCTACAATGAGCAGTTCTTC
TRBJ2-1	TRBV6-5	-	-	CASSSPYRHNEQFF	TGTGCCAGCAGTTCCCCATACCGGCACAATGAGCAGTTCTTC
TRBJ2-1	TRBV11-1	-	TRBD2	CASSWTSGGLNEQFF	TGTGCCAGCAGCTGGACTAGCGGGGGTCTCAATGAGCAGTTCTTC
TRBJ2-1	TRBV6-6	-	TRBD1	CASRLGQGSHNEQFF	TGTGCCAGCAGGCTGGGACAGGGGTCCCACAATGAGCAGTTCTTC
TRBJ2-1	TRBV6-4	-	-	CASSDGGPYNEQFF	TGTGCCAGCAGTGACGGGGGACCCTACAATGAGCAGTTCTTC
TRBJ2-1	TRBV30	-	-	CAFYTDLKPPDEQFF	TGTGCCTTTTACACGGACCTGAAACCTCCGGATGAGCAGTTCTTC
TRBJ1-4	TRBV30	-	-	CAWSVGGKEKLFF	TGTGCCTGGAGTGTAGGTGGGAAGGAAAAACTGTTTTTT
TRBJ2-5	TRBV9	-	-	CASSAVLGGSGETQYF	TGTGCCAGCAGCGCCGTACTGGGGGGTAGCGGAGAGACCCAGTACTTC
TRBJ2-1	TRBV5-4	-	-	CASSFSQTADEQFF	TGTGCCAGCAGCTTTTCTCAGACGGCGGATGAGCAGTTCTTC
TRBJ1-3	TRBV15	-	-	CATSRDRPSGNTIYF	TGTGCCACCAGCAGAGATAGACCCTCTGGAAACACCATATATTTT
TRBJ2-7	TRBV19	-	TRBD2	CASSSLPTSGSYEQYF	TGTGCCAGTAGTTCCCTACCGACTAGCGGGTCCTACGAGCAGTACTTC
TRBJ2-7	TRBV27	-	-	CASGNPHREGSYEQYF	TGTGCCAGCGGAAACCCCCACAGGGAGGGATCCTACGAGCAGTACTTC